Described below is a single T cell receptor beta chain sequence and its context. What it recognizes is unknown. TCRdb processed the 5' RACE reads again and assigns one entry to each CDR3 protein, with no DNA. This table lists approximately 380,000 distinct CDR3 sequences. The CDR3 has 17 residues. CDR1 is MNHEY, CDR2 SVGEGT, per germline. This sample stems from a study of T cells expressing NK-cell markers. Whole-study results and caveats: Also leading the CD3+CD56-NKG2C+ fraction in a handful of donors were these clonotypes.

This receptor was taken from a man aged 18 to 69 in good health. Sequencing was carried out using blood T cells: a sorted CD56 or NKG2C T cell subset, CD4+ or CD8+ T cells, or bulk PBMC T cells (not recorded which). The chain recombines TRBV6-2 or TRBV6-3 with TRBJ2-5; the TRBD2 assignment by TCRdb is unverifiable without DNA. The CDR3 spells CASSYASGGVGQETQYF.